The sequence of this T cell receptor (beta chain) was determined in a study of T cell changes during pregnancy in multiple sclerosis. Sequencing was performed with immunoSEQ multiplex PCR; in TCRdb, only in-frame clones are kept and a portion is missing. The sample yields tens of thousands of clones, 94% seen once. V was clipped by 0 bases and J by 4 bases, with 16 bases between them. Germline values: CDR1 LNHDA, CDR2 SQIVND (reference sequence). CDR3 size: 17 residues. This chain joins TRBV19 and TRBJ2-1; TRBD2 is a possible D gene (6 bases). The source was peripheral blood, collected in the second trimester of pregnancy. The receptor comes from a female donor in good health, enrolled as a control in a pregnancy study. CDR3 region: CASSIDLSREAYNEQFF. The CDR3 bases are TGTGCCAGTAGTATAGATCTATCCAGGGAGGCTTACAATGAGCAGTTCTTC.